This TCR beta chain was sequenced for a study of cytomegalovirus exposure and HLA in healthy donors. Study results and caveats: Reportedly, HLA-A and HLA-B alleles of most subjects were accurately predicted from TCR beta. Later on, an analysis tied 15,000 to 20,000 TCR beta sequences to HLA alleles at 0.05 false discovery rate. Common viral pathogens seemed to be connected with several of the most significant clusters, according to a later analysis.

Primers for the PCR totalled 60 Vbeta and 13 Jbeta. Only in-frame clones appear in the TCRdb table, and some are missing; sequencing was by immunoSEQ multiplex PCR. The sample has about 170,000 clones; roughly 80% are singletons. About this clone itself: Its antigen is still unknown.

The CDR3 loop spans 14 amino acids. Germline CDR1 reads MDHEN; CDR2 reads SYDVKM. The ends were cut back, 5 bases at V and 6 bases at J, with 15 bases in the middle. The sequenced material came from PBMCs. The source is a boy aged 2 to 10 in good health and CMV-seronegative. The chain has TRBV28 and TRBJ2-3, with a tentative D call TRBD2 (6 bases). CDR3 region: CASSRTGLIDTQYF. DNA for the CDR3: TGTGCCAGCAGTCGGACTGGACTAATCGATACGCAGTATTTT.